The clone carrying this TCR beta chain occurred a few times. V lost 6 bases to trimming and J lost 3 bases; unmatched junction nucleotides: 9. Germline assignment: CDR1 MNHGY and CDR2 SVAAGI. This CDR3 comprises 17 residues. This sample stems from a study of CD8+ T cells in alopecia areata. TCR sequencing used cDNA made by reverse transcription of extracted RNA. This table comes from immunoSEQ multiplex PCR, and its TCRdb copy is limited to in-frame clones, with some not included. The sample lists some 110,000 clones; less than 75% were seen once. Treatment described: oral pan-JAK inhibitor, 5-10 mg twice daily. Researchers gathered lesional scalp punch biopsies and peripheral blood from patients with alopecia areata.

V usage is TRBV6-9 and J usage is TRBJ2-4, with 12 bases lining up with TRBD1. The sequence was collected from a human donor with alopecia areata. Source: CD8+ T cells sorted from blood, taken at week 4, from a patient treated with tofacitinib. The CDR3 bases are TGTGCCAGCAGCCAAACCGGGACAGGGGGCCTCAAAAACATTCAGTACTTC. It codes for CASSQTGTGGLKNIQYF.